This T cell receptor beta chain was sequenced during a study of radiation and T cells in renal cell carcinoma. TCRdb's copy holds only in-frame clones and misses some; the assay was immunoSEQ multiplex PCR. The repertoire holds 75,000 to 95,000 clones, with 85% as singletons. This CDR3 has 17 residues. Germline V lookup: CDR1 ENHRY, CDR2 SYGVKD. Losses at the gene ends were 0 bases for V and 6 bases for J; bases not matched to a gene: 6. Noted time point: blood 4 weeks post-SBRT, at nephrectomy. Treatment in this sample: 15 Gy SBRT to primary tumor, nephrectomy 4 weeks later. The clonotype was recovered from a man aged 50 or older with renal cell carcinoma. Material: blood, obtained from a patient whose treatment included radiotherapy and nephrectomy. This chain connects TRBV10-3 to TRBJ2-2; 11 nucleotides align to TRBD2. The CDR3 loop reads CAISESLVAGGPGELFF. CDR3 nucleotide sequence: TGTGCCATCAGTGAGTCGCTGGTAGCGGGGGGGCCCGGGGAGCTGTTTTTT.